Listed here is a single TCR beta chain. Its antigen remains unknown. This table comes from immunoSEQ multiplex PCR, and its TCRdb copy is limited to in-frame clones, with some not included. Of 68,000 or so clones in the sample, approximately 91% were seen once. The data originate from a study of lymphopenia after photon versus proton radiotherapy. Study-wide findings and caveats: Under photons, naive T cells and diversity fell while effector/memory populations rose. A bigger post-nadir fall in TCR diversity correlated inversely with survival time in deceased patients. Oligoclonal CD8+ Temra expansion after nadir drove photon patients' diversity drop.

The sequencing here drew on peripheral blood, taken from a patient treated with photon-based radiotherapy. The receptor was isolated from a woman aged 70-85 years with pancreatic cancer.

The CDR3 protein is CSVKPLGQAVQETQYF. The CDR3 DNA reads TGCAGCGTTAAACCCCTTGGGCAGGCGGTTCAAGAGACCCAGTACTTC. V is TRBV29-1 and J is TRBJ2-5; D ambiguous. V lost 5 bases and J 2 bases, leaving 21 bases between the germline ends. The CDR3 has 16 amino acids. Germline CDR1 reads SQVTM; CDR2 reads ANQGSEA. The complete variable domain, with remaining parts taken from reference TRBV29-1 and TRBJ2-5, reads SAVISQKPSRDICQRGTSLTIQCQVDSQVTMMFWYRQQPGQSLTLIATANQGSEATYESGFVIDKFPISRPNLTFSTLTVSNMSPEDSSIYLCSVKPLGQAVQETQYFGPGTRLLVL.